A single T cell receptor (beta chain) is shown here with its context. The V gene's germline CDR1 is SGHTA and CDR2 FQGNSA. The CDR3 consists of 15 residues. V lost 3 bases, J lost 1 base, and 3 bases stayed unmatched. The sample belongs to a study of blood T cell repertoires in COVID-19. Study-level information: The United States, Italy and Spain provided the acute and convalescent COVID-19 samples.

Data came from immunoSEQ multiplex PCR; TCRdb stores just in-frame clones and leaves some out. The table includes 210,000 or so clones, 84% detected once. The TCR was taken from a man aged 55 to 70 who had recovered from COVID-19. The sequencing sample was made of PBMCs or T cells enriched from blood (not recorded which). The J gene is TRBJ2-1, the V gene TRBV7-2; 7 bases agree with TRBD2. This chain's CDR3 is CASSFERGSYNEQFF. CDR3 nucleotide sequence: TGTGCCAGCAGCTTCGAGCGGGGTTCCTACAATGAGCAGTTCTTC.